The TCR beta chain described here comes from a study of CD8 T cells in ankylosing spondylitis listed by TCRdb under 2017. For the study in its entirety: To find TCR variants linked to disease, the study profiled T cell receptor beta repertoires in ankylosing spondylitis patients and healthy donors. In total, the full study cohort was made up of about 99 healthy donors and 25 ankylosing spondylitis patients. Peripheral blood was sampled, and synovial fluid was also collected from ankylosing spondylitis patients. Results and caveats for the whole study, not just this receptor: Some of the motif variants had been reported before in the synovial fluid and blood of reactive arthritis patients, a finding that suggests common disease-initiation mechanisms. A TCR beta motif of several highly homologous amino acid variants appeared characteristic of blood from ankylosing spondylitis patients. The disease-linked clones were reported to be significantly enriched in matched synovial fluid samples from ankylosing spondylitis patients. A CD8+ phenotype was shown by the disease-linked clones, which were found at relatively low frequencies in peripheral blood.

From the germline V gene, CDR1 is MNHNS and CDR2 is SASEGT. From V the trimming removes 6 bases and from J it removes 7 bases, while the gene matches leave 5 bases of the junction unaccounted for. From cysteine to phenylalanine, the CDR3 is 14 amino acids long. Only CDR3 DNA remains: 42 bases, in frame from the first base. Reads for this sample came from an Illumina HiSeq 2500. TCR beta libraries were prepared by quantitative 5'-RACE with molecular barcodes. As for how the authors treated the data: A new computational method, built on a probabilistic model of VDJ rearrangement, was used to identify disease-linked TCR variants. TCRdb reworked the public reads: Q25 trimming with fastp, MiXCR clone assembly, productive beta chains retained. Rows with a matching CDR3 protein are joined into one entry that keeps the most common DNA and genes. Here the V and J calls rest on TCRdb's processing, not on the authors' analysis. Here the sample has some 240,000 distinct CDR3 sequences; approximately 9% occur a single time. The ten largest clones capture nearly 7% of the sample.

Note on this clonotype: The antigen it recognizes is unknown. No clone much larger than this one lies a single base away; base qualities are absent.

Sequencing was done on a sample of blood, either unsorted or a sorted T cell fraction (not recorded which). The clonotype was recovered from a male donor with ankylosing spondylitis or in good health (not recorded which). The V and J segments used are TRBV6-1 and TRBJ2-1; 11 bases in the middle match TRBD1. The nucleotide sequence reads as follows: TGTGCCAGCAGGGCTGGGACAGGGGGGAATGAGCAGTTCTTC. The translation is CASRAGTGGNEQFF.